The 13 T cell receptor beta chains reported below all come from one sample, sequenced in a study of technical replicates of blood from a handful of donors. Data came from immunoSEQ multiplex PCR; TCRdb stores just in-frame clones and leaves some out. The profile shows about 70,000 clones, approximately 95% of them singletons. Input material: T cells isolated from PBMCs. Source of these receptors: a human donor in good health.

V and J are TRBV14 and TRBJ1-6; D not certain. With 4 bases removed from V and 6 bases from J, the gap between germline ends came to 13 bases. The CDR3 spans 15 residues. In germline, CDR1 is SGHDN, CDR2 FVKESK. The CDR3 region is CASSPSSRSNSPLHF. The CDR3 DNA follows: TGTGCCAGCAGCCCCTCAAGTCGGAGTAATTCACCCCTCCACTTT.

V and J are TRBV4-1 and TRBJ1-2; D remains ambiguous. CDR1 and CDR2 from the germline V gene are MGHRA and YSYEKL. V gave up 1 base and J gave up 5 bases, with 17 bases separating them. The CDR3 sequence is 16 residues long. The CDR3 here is CASSQATGRRGYGYTF. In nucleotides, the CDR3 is TGCGCCAGCAGCCAAGCCACCGGGAGGCGCGGGTATGGCTACACCTTC.

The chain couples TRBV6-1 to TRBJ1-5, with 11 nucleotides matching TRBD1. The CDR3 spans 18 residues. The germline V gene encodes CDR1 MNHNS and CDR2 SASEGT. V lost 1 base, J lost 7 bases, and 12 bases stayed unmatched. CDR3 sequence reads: CASSEVTDPGQGGQPQHF. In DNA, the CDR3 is TGTGCCAGCAGTGAAGTTACCGATCCGGGACAGGGGGGGCAGCCCCAGCATTTT.

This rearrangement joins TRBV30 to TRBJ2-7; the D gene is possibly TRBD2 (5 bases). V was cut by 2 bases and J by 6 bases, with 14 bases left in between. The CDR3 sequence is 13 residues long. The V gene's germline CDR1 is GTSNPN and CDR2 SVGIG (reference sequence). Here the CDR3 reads CAWSPGLISEQYF. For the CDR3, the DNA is TGTGCCTGGAGTCCCGGACTCATTAGCGAGCAGTACTTC.

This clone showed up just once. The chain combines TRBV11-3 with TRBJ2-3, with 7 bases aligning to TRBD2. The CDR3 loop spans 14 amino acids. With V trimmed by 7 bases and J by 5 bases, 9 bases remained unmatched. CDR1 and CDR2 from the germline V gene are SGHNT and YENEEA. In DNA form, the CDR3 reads TGTGCCAGCAACTGGGGGGGATGGGGAGATACGCAGTATTTT. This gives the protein CASNWGGWGDTQYF.

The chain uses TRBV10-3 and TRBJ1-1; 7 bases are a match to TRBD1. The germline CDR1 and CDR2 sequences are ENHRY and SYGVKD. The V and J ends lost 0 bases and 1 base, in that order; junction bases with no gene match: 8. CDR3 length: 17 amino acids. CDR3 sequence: CAISESIEGGANTEAFF. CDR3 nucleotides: TGTGCCATCAGTGAGTCGATTGAAGGGGGCGCGAACACTGAAGCTTTCTTT.

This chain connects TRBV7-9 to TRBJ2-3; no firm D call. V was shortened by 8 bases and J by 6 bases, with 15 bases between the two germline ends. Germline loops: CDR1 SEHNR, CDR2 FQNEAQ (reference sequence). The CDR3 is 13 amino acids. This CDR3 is CASGTASWDTQYF. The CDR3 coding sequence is TGTGCCAGCGGAACAGCCTCGTGGGATACGCAGTATTTT.

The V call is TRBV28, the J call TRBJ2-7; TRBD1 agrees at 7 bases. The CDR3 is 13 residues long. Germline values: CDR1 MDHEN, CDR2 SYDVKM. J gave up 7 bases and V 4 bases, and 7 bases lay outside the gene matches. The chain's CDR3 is CASSSPTGKEQYF. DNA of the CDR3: TGTGCCAGCAGTTCGCCGACAGGGAAAGAGCAGTACTTC.

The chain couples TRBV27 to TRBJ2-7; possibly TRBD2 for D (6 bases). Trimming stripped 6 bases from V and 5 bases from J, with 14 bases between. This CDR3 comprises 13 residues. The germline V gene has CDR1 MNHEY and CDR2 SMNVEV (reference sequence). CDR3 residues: CASSSGVLDEQYF. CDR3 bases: TGTGCCAGCAGCTCGGGAGTCCTAGACGAGCAGTACTTC.

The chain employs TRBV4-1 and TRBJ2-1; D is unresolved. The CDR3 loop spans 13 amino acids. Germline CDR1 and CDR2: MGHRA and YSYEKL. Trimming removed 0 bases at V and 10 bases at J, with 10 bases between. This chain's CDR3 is CASSQEGGPEQFF. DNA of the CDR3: TGCGCCAGCAGCCAAGAAGGCGGTCCCGAGCAGTTCTTC.

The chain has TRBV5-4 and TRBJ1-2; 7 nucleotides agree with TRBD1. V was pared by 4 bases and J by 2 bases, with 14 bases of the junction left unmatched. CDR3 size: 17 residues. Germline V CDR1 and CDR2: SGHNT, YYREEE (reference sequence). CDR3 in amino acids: CASSTDPWDRTNYGYTF. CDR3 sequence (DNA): TGTGCCAGCAGCACGGACCCTTGGGACAGAACAAACTATGGCTACACCTTC.

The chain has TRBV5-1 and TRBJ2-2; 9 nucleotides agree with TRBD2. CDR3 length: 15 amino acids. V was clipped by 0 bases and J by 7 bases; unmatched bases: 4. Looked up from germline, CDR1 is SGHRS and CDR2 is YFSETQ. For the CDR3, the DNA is TGCGCCAGCAGCTTGGAGGGACTAGCTCGCGGGGAGCTGTTTTTT. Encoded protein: CASSLEGLARGELFF.

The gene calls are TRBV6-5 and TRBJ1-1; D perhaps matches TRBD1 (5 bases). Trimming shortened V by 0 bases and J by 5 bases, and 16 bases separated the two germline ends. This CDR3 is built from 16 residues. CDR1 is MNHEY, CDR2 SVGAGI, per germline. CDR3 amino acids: CASSYSVSGWRTEAFF. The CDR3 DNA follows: TGTGCCAGCAGTTACTCGGTCTCAGGGTGGAGAACTGAAGCTTTCTTT.